This TCR beta chain was profiled in a study of shared clonotypes between healthy human individuals. The study, taken as a whole, reports: Researchers found naive subsets generally carried larger estimated richness than memory subsets. Sequencing depth was predicted to influence how clonotypes are shared among donors.

The CDR3 runs to 16 residues. Unmatched junction bases numbered 8, after V lost 6 bases and J lost 4 bases. Germline-derived CDR1 and CDR2 are PRHDT and FYEKMQ (reference sequence). The authors ran the assay at deep level. Every subset's genomic DNA went evenly onto several immunoSEQ plates. Clones were sequenced by immunoSEQ multiplex PCR, and TCRdb holds only the in-frame ones, with some missing. Of hundreds of thousands of clones in the sample, about 96% are singletons; the top ten hold approximately 0.1%. CD45RO-negative cells were positively selected for CCR7, leaving out terminally differentiated effector memory CD45RA+ cells. Of note for this clone: The antigen remains unidentified.

The V and J genes are TRBV13 and TRBJ2-2; 10 positions match TRBD2. Sequencing was done on a sample of naive CD8+ T cells sorted from blood. This sequence was found in a woman aged 25 to 45 in good health. DNA for the CDR3: TGTGCCAGCAGTTCCCCTAGCGGGAGACGCACCGGGGAGCTGTTTTTT. It encodes CASSSPSGRRTGELFF.